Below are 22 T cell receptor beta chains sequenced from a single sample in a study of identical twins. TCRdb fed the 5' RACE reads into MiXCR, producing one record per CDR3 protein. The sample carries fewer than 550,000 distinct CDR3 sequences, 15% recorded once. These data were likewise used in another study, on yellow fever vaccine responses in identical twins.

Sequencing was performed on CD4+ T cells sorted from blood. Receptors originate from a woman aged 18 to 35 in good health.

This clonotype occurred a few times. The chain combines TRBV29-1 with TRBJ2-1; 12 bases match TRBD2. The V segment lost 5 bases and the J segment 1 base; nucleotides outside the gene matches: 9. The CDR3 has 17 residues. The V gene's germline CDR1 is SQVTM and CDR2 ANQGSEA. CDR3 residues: CSVPLAGGGFSYNEQFF. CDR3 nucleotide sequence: TGCAGCGTTCCCCTAGCGGGAGGGGGTTTTTCCTACAATGAGCAGTTCTTC.

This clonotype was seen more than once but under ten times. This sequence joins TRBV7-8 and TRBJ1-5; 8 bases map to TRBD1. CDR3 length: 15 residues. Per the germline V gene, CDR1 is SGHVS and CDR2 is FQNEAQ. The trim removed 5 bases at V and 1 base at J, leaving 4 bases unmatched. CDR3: CASSTGGRSNQPQHF. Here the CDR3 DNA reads TGTGCCAGCAGCACAGGGGGTAGGAGCAATCAGCCCCAGCATTTT.

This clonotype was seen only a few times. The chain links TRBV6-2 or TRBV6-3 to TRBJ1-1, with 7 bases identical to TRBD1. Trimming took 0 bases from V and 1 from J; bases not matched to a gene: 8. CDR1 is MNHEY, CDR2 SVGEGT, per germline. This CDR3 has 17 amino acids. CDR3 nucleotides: TGTGCCAGCAGTTACTCGGGACAGCAACTCAAGAACACTGAAGCTTTCTTT. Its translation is CASSYSGQQLKNTEAFF.

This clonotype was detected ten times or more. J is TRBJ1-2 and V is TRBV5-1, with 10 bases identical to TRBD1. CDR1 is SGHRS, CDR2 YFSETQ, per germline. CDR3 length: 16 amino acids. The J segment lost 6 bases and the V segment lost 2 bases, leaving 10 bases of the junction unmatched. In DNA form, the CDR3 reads TGCGCCAGCAGCTTCAACCCTGGGACAGGGGTGAATGGCTACACCTTC. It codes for CASSFNPGTGVNGYTF. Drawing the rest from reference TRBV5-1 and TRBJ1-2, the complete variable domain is KAGVTQTPRYLIKTRGQQVTLSCSPISGHRSVSWYQQTPGQGLQFLFEYFSETQRNKGNFPGRFSGRQFSNSRSEMNVSTLELGDSALYLCASSFNPGTGVNGYTFGSGTRLTVV.

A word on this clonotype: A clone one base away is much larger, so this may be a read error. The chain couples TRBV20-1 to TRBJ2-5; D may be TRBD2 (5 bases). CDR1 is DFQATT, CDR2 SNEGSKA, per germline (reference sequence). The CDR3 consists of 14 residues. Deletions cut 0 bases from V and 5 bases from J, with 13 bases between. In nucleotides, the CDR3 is TGCAGTGCTAGAGATAGACCAGCGGCGGAGACCCAGTACTTC. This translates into CSARDRPAAETQYF.

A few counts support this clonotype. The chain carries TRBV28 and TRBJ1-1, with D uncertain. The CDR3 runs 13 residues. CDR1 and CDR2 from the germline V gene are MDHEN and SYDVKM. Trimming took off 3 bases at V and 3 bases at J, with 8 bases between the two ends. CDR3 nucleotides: TGTGCCAGCAGTTTTCGAAGGGACACTGAAGCTTTCTTT. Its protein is CASSFRRDTEAFF. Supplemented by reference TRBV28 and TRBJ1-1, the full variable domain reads DVKVTQSSRYLVKRTGEKVFLECVQDMDHENMFWYRQDPGLGLRLIYFSYDVKMKEKGDIPEGYSVSREKKERFSLILESASTNQTSMYLCASSFRRDTEAFFGQGTRLTVV.

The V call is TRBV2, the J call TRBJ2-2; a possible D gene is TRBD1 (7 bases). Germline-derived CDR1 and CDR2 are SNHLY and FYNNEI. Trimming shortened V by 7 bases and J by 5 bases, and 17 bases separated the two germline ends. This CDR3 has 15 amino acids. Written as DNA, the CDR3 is TGTGCCAGCACCACCGCAGGGGGAGGTACCGGGGAGCTGTTTTTT. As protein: CASTTAGGGTGELFF.

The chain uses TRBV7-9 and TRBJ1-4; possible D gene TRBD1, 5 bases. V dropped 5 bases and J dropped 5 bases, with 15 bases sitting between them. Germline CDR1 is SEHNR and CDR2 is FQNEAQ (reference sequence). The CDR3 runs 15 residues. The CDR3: CASSPRDGRNEKLFF. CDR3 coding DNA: TGTGCCAGCAGCCCGCGGGACGGTCGGAATGAAAAACTGTTTTTT.

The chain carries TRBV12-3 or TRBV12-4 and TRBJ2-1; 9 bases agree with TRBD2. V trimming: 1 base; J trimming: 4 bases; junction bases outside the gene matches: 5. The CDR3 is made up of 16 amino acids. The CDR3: CASSLEPAGGYNEQFF. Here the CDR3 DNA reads TGTGCCAGCAGTTTAGAACCTGCGGGAGGGTACAATGAGCAGTTCTTC.

CDR3 nucleotide sequence: TGTGCCAGCAGCTGGGTGGGGGGCGGTGGTTCACCCCTCCACTTT. Amino acids: CASSWVGGGGSPLHF. This chain uses TRBV28 with TRBJ1-6; D may be TRBD1 (6 bases). Germline CDR1 reads MDHEN; CDR2 reads SYDVKM. The germline V and J ends were trimmed by 6 bases and 9 bases, with 18 bases remaining between them. The length of the CDR3 is 15 residues.

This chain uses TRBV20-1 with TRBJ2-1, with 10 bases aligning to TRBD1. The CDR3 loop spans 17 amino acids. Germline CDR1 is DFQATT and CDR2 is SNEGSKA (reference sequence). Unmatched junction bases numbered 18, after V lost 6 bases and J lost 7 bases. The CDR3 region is CSALHRGGTGAENEQFF. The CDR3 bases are TGCAGTGCCCTCCACCGTGGAGGGACAGGGGCAGAGAATGAGCAGTTCTTC.

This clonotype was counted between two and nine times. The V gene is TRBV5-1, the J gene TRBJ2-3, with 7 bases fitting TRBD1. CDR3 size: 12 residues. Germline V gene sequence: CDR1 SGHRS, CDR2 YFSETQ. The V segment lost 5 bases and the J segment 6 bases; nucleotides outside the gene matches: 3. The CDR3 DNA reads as TGCGCCAGCAGAGGACAGGCGGATACGCAGTATTTT. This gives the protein CASRGQADTQYF. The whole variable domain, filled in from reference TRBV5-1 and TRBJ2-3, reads KAGVTQTPRYLIKTRGQQVTLSCSPISGHRSVSWYQQTPGQGLQFLFEYFSETQRNKGNFPGRFSGRQFSNSRSEMNVSTLELGDSALYLCASRGQADTQYFGPGTRLTVL.

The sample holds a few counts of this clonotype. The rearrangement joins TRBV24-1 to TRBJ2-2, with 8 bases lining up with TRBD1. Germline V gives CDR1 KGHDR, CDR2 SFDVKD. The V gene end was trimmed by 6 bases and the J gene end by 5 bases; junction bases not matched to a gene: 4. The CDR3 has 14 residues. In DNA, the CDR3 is TGTGCCACCAGTACAGGGGGAAAAACCGGGGAGCTGTTTTTT. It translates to CATSTGGKTGELFF.

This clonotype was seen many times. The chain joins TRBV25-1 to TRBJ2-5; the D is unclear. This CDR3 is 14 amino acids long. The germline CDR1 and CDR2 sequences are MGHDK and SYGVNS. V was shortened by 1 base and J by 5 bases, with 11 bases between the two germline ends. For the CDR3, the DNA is TGTGCCAGCAGTGAATCCGGCCCGAAGGAGACCCAGTACTTC. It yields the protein CASSESGPKETQYF.

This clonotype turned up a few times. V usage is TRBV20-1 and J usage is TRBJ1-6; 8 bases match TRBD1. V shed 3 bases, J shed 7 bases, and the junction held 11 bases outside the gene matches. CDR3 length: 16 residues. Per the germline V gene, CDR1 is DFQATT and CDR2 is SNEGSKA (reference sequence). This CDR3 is CSARGPGTGRNSPLHF. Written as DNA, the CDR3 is TGCAGTGCTAGGGGCCCTGGGACAGGTAGAAATTCACCCCTCCACTTT.

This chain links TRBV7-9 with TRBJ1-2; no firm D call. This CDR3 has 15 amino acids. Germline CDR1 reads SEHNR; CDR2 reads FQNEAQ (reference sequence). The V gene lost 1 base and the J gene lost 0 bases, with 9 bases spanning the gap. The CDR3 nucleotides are TGTGCCAGCAGCTTAGGGCAGTCCGCTAACTATGGCTACACCTTC. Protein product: CASSLGQSANYGYTF. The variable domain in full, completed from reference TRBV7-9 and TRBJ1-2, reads DTGVSQNPRHKITKRGQNVTFRCDPISEHNRLYWYRQTLGQGPEFLTYFQNEAQLEKSRLLSDRFSAERPKGSFSTLEIQRTEQGDSAMYLCASSLGQSANYGYTFGSGTRLTVV.

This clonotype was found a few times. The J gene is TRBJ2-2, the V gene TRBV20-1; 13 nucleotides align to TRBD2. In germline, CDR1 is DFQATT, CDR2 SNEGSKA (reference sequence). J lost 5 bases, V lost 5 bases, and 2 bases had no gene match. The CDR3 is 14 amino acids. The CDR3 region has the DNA TGCAGTGCTCGGACTAGCGGGAGAACCGGGGAGCTGTTTTTT. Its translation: CSARTSGRTGELFF.

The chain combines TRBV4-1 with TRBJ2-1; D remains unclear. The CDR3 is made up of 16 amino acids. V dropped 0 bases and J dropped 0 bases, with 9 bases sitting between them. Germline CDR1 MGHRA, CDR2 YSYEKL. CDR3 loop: CASSQDSPRSYNEQFF. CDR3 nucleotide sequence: TGCGCCAGCAGCCAAGATAGTCCACGCTCCTACAATGAGCAGTTCTTC.

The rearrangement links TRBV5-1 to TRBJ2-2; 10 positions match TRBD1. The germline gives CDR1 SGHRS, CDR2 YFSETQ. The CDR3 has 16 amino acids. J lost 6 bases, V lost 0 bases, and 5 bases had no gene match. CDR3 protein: CASSLGGTGVPGELFF. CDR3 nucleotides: TGCGCCAGCAGCTTGGGAGGGACAGGGGTCCCCGGGGAGCTGTTTTTT.

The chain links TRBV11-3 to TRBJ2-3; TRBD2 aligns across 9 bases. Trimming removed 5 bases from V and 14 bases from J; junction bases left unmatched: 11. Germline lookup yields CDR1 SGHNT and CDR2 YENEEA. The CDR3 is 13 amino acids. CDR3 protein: CASSLVSSGTRYF. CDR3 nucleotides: TGTGCCAGCAGCCTCGTGTCTAGCGGGACACGGTATTTT.

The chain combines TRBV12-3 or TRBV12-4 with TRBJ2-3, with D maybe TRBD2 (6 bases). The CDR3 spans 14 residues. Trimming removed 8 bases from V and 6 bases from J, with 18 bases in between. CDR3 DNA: TGTGCCAGCCGTAGACCCGGCGGGGTGGATACGCAGTATTTT. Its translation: CASRRPGGVDTQYF.

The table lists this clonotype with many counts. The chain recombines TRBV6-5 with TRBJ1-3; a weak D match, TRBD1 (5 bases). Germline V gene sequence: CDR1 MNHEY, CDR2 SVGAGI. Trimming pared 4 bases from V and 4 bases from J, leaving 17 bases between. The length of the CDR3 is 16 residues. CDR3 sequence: CASSSRPGPRGNTIYF. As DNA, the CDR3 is TGTGCCAGCAGTTCTCGGCCGGGGCCGAGAGGAAACACCATATATTTT.